The 25 T cell receptor beta chains below all came from one sample that was sequenced in a study of cytomegalovirus exposure and HLA in healthy donors. Researchers ran the PCR with 60 Vbeta and 13 Jbeta primers. Produced via immunoSEQ multiplex PCR; TCRdb's table is partial and in-frame only. This sample carries more than 100,000 clones, roughly 89% of them seen once, and the ten largest clones take about 5%. The sequencing sample was made of PBMCs. The receptor source for this set is a woman aged 25 to 39 in good health and CMV-seronegative.

The chain is built from TRBV7-9 and TRBJ1-4; D is ambiguous. The CDR3 is 14 amino acids. Between the trimmed V and J ends, which lost 5 bases and 7 bases, there was a span of 14 bases. CDR1 and CDR2 (germline): SEHNR, FQNEAQ (reference sequence). CDR3 DNA sequence: TGTGCCAGCAGCCCGGCCCTGGCGGGTGAAAAACTGTTTTTT. Protein sequence: CASSPALAGEKLFF.

The chain uses TRBV18 and TRBJ2-1; 11 nucleotides match TRBD2. The CDR3 totals 17 residues. Trimming took 0 bases from V and 7 from J; bases not matched to a gene: 8. Germline values: CDR1 KGHSH, CDR2 LQKENI. CDR3: CASSPPSSGRLGNEQFF. The CDR3 nucleotides read TGTGCCAGCTCACCACCGTCTAGCGGGAGGTTGGGGAATGAGCAGTTCTTC.

In nucleotides, the CDR3 is TGCAGTGGGAGGGGAGGGCCTGAAGCTTTCTTT. This codes for CSGRGGPEAFF. The chain uses TRBV29-1 and TRBJ1-1; TRBD1 might be the D (5 bases). This CDR3 comprises 11 residues. CDR1 SQVTM and CDR2 ANQGSEA come from the germline V gene.

V gene TRBV5-8 combines with J gene TRBJ2-3; 8 bases agree with TRBD2. CDR3 length equals 16 residues. The germline V gene encodes CDR1 SGHTS and CDR2 YDEGEE. The V segment lost 3 bases and the J segment 6 bases; nucleotides outside the gene matches: 12. The CDR3 protein is CASSSGLGFLTDTQYF. The CDR3 nucleotides read TGTGCCAGCAGCTCGGGACTAGGTTTTTTAACGGATACGCAGTATTTT.

The chain links TRBV14 to TRBJ2-1; 7 bases are shared with TRBD1. CDR3 length equals 15 residues. Germline V gene data show CDR1 as SGHDN and CDR2 as FVKESK. V shed 1 base, J shed 6 bases, and the junction held 6 bases outside the gene matches. Here the CDR3 reads CASSQGDSQGNEQFF. The CDR3 DNA is TGTGCCAGCAGCCAAGGGGACAGTCAAGGCAATGAGCAGTTCTTC.

The J gene is TRBJ1-1, the V gene TRBV28, with 12 bases that match TRBD1. The CDR3 loop spans 12 amino acids. Germline loops: CDR1 MDHEN, CDR2 SYDVKM. The trim removed 6 bases at V and 9 bases at J, leaving 2 bases unmatched. CDR3 loop: CASRRDRGQAFF. CDR3 sequence (DNA): TGTGCCAGCAGGAGGGACAGGGGGCAAGCTTTCTTT.

The chain is built from TRBV7-8 and TRBJ2-7; 8 bases map to TRBD2. CDR1 and CDR2 from the germline V gene are SGHVS and FQNEAQ. The V gene end was trimmed by 0 bases and the J gene end by 0 bases; junction bases not matched to a gene: 7. The CDR3 totals 17 residues. The CDR3 loop reads CASSLASGTGSSYEQYF. DNA of the CDR3: TGTGCCAGCAGCTTAGCTAGCGGGACCGGTAGCTCCTACGAGCAGTACTTC.

In the case of this clone: Different DNA sequences within this sample yield the same CDR3. This rearrangement joins TRBV4-2 to TRBJ2-3; 9 nucleotides line up with TRBD2. V was clipped by 6 bases and J by 2 bases; unmatched bases: 15. The CDR3 consists of 18 residues. Germline V gives CDR1 LGHNA, CDR2 YNFKEQ. The CDR3 reads CASSQIINSGRPTDTQYF. CDR3 DNA sequence: TGTGCCAGCAGTCAAATAATTAATAGCGGGAGACCCACAGATACGCAGTATTTT.

The J gene is TRBJ1-4, the V gene TRBV6-5; D gene unclear. CDR3 length: 16 amino acids. Per germline, CDR1 MNHEY and CDR2 SVGAGI. Deletions cut 0 bases from V and 5 bases from J, with 13 bases between. CDR3 bases: TGTGCCAGCAGTTACTCTTTCACTTTTCGAAATGAAAAACTGTTTTTT. This gives the protein CASSYSFTFRNEKLFF.

V usage is TRBV6-6 and J usage is TRBJ2-3, with 7 bases matching TRBD1. This CDR3 has 15 amino acids. Trimming at V came to 5 bases and at J to 2 bases, leaving 7 bases not matched to a gene. Germline V gene data show CDR1 as MNHNY and CDR2 as SVGAGI (reference sequence). The CDR3 DNA is TGTGCCAGCAGTCCGACAGGGATTTCCACAGATACGCAGTATTTT. The encoded protein is CASSPTGISTDTQYF.

V and J are TRBV7-9 and TRBJ2-4; 11 bases are a match to TRBD2. The CDR3 has 16 amino acids. J lost 0 bases, V lost 3 bases, and 1 base had no gene match. CDR1 and CDR2 (germline): SEHNR, FQNEAQ (reference sequence). Here the CDR3 DNA reads TGTGCCAGCAGCTTCGGGACTAGCGGAGCCAAAAACATTCAGTACTTC. Protein sequence: CASSFGTSGAKNIQYF.

The chain combines TRBV7-9 with TRBJ1-4; the D gene is possibly TRBD1 (6 bases). Germline lookup yields CDR1 SEHNR and CDR2 FQNEAQ (reference sequence). CDR3 length: 14 amino acids. The V gene lost 1 base and the J gene lost 8 bases, with 11 bases spanning the gap. CDR3 nucleotide sequence: TGTGCCAGCAGCTTAGGAGACAGGCAGGAAAAACTGTTTTTT. Encoded protein: CASSLGDRQEKLFF.

The rearrangement links TRBV2 to TRBJ2-7; TRBD1 matches at 9 bases. The CDR3 is 15 amino acids. V was clipped by 6 bases and J by 4 bases; unmatched bases: 10. The germline CDR1 and CDR2 sequences are SNHLY and FYNNEI. The CDR3 DNA sequence: TGTGCCAGCAGCGCGACGGGGACAGGGAGATACGAGCAGTACTTC. It codes for CASSATGTGRYEQYF.

The chain joins TRBV28 to TRBJ1-2; D may be TRBD1 (5 bases). Trimming shortened V by 6 bases and J by 1 base, and 18 bases separated the two germline ends. The CDR3 is 16 residues long. Germline CDR1 reads MDHEN; CDR2 reads SYDVKM. This chain's CDR3 is CASSSWAGTINYGYTF. CDR3 in DNA: TGTGCCAGCAGCTCCTGGGCGGGGACTATTAACTATGGCTACACCTTC.

The chain joins TRBV19 to TRBJ2-2, with 7 bases identical to TRBD1. The V and J ends lost 4 bases and 6 bases, in that order; junction bases with no gene match: 5. In germline, CDR1 is LNHDA, CDR2 SQIVND (reference sequence). The CDR3 sequence is 14 residues long. CDR3 in amino acids: CASSTTGPAGELFF. In DNA form, the CDR3 reads TGTGCCAGTAGTACGACAGGGCCGGCCGGGGAGCTGTTTTTT. Drawing the rest from reference TRBV19 and TRBJ2-2, the complete variable domain is DGGITQSPKYLFRKEGQNVTLSCEQNLNHDAMYWYRQDPGQGLRLIYYSQIVNDFQKGDIAEGYSVSREKKESFPLTVTSAQKNPTAFYLCASSTTGPAGELFFGEGSRLTVL.

This clone was seen a few times. V and J are TRBV6-5 and TRBJ1-1, with D possibly TRBD1 on 5 matching bases. Trimming shortened V by 0 bases and J by 0 bases, and 8 bases separated the two germline ends. CDR3 length: 15 amino acids. Germline V gene data show CDR1 as MNHEY and CDR2 as SVGAGI. The CDR3 sequence is CASSYSGALNTEAFF. CDR3 in DNA: TGTGCCAGCAGTTACTCTGGGGCACTGAACACTGAAGCTTTCTTT.

V is TRBV6-1 and J is TRBJ2-5; TRBD2 aligns across 9 bases. The CDR3 length is 15 residues. Germline lookup yields CDR1 MNHNS and CDR2 SASEGT. V lost 2 bases, J lost 4 bases, and 5 bases stayed unmatched. The CDR3 region has the DNA TGTGCCAGCAGTGAAATGCAAGCGGGGGGAGAGACCCAGTACTTC. Translating it yields CASSEMQAGGETQYF.

This clone has just one count. The same CDR3 also results from other DNA sequences found in this sample. The chain combines TRBV4-3 with TRBJ2-5; perhaps TRBD2 as D (6 bases). The V end was cut by 3 bases, the J end by 5 bases, with 25 bases between. Germline loops: CDR1 LGHNA, CDR2 YSLEER. The CDR3 length is 18 residues. In nucleotides, the CDR3 is TGCGCCAGCAGCCAGGATATTGCAGGCTCCTTGGGGAGGGAGACCCAGTACTTC. It codes for CASSQDIAGSLGRETQYF.

The genes are TRBV7-2 and TRBJ1-6; D uncertain. Germline V gene sequence: CDR1 SGHTA, CDR2 FQGNSA. The CDR3 has 14 residues. V was trimmed by 2 bases and J by 10 bases, leaving 12 bases between them. This CDR3 is CASSLSYGSSPLHF. In DNA form, the CDR3 reads TGTGCCAGCAGCTTAAGTTATGGTAGCTCACCCCTCCACTTT. Full variable domain (outside the CDR3, taken from reference TRBV7-2 and TRBJ1-6): GAGVSQSPSNKVTEKGKDVELRCDPISGHTALYWYRQSLGQGLEFLIYFQGNSAPDKSGLPSDRFSAERTGGSVSTLTIQRTQQEDSAVYLCASSLSYGSSPLHFGNGTRLTVT.

The V call is TRBV9, the J call TRBJ2-5; the D is unclear. The CDR3 extends over 13 amino acids. Germline V gene sequence: CDR1 SGDLS, CDR2 YYNGEE. Trimming took 0 bases from V and 3 from J, leaving 6 bases between them. CDR3: CASSVDSKETQYF. The CDR3 coding sequence is TGTGCCAGCAGCGTAGACAGCAAAGAGACCCAGTACTTC.

This clone was recorded a few times. The chain couples TRBV2 to TRBJ1-1; 10 bases match TRBD1. The germline gives CDR1 SNHLY, CDR2 FYNNEI. V shed 7 bases, J shed 5 bases, and the junction held 7 bases outside the gene matches. The CDR3 is made up of 14 amino acids. DNA of the CDR3: TGTGCCAGCACCAGACAGGGGGCGCGGACTGAAGCTTTCTTT. Its translation: CASTRQGARTEAFF.

The chain couples TRBV6-1 to TRBJ2-3; 9 bases line up with TRBD1. J was trimmed by 4 bases and V by 3 bases; bases with no gene match: 14. Per germline, CDR1 MNHNS and CDR2 SASEGT. This CDR3 has 18 residues. CDR3 nucleotide sequence: TGTGCCAGCAGTGAGAGTCTTTCCGGGACAGGGTCCGCAGATACGCAGTATTTT. Residues: CASSESLSGTGSADTQYF.

J is TRBJ2-2 and V is TRBV14, with TRBD1 as a possible D gene (5 bases). Trimming took 4 bases from V and 3 from J, leaving 18 bases between them. The CDR3 contains 17 residues. The germline V gene has CDR1 SGHDN and CDR2 FVKESK. The CDR3 loop reads CASSPHPFDSHTGELFF. In nucleotides, the CDR3 is TGTGCCAGCAGCCCGCACCCATTCGACAGCCACACCGGGGAGCTGTTTTTT.

A single count supports this clone. The chain uses TRBV29-1 and TRBJ2-5, with a tentative D call TRBD2 (7 bases). The end of the DNA aligns better with TRBJ2-7, so the J call may be wrong. Germline CDR1 is SQVTM and CDR2 is ANQGSEA. The CDR3 length is 15 residues. CDR3 amino acids: CSADGWGGDSYEQYF. In nucleotides, the CDR3 is TGCAGCGCTGACGGTTGGGGGGGCGACTCCTACGAGCAGTACTTC.

The chain joins TRBV7-8 to TRBJ2-5; 13 nucleotides align to TRBD2. This CDR3 spans 16 amino acids. Germline loops: CDR1 SGHVS, CDR2 FQNEAQ. The V gene end was trimmed by 5 bases and the J gene end by 3 bases; junction bases not matched to a gene: 6. CDR3 coding DNA: TGTGCCAGCAGCCGCGGACTAGCGGGAGTAGAAGAGACCCAGTACTTC. Amino acid sequence: CASSRGLAGVEETQYF.